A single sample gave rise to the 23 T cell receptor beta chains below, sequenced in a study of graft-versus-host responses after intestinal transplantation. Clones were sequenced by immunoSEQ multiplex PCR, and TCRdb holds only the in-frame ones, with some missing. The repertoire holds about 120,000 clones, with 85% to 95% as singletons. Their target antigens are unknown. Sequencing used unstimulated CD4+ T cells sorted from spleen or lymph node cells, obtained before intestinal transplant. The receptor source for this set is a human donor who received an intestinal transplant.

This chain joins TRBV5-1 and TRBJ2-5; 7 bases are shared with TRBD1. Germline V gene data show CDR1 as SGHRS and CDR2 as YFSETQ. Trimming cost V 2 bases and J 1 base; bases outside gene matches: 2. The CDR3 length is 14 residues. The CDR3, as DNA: TGCGCCAGCAGCTTCGGACAGGCCCAAGAGACCCAGTACTTC. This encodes CASSFGQAQETQYF.

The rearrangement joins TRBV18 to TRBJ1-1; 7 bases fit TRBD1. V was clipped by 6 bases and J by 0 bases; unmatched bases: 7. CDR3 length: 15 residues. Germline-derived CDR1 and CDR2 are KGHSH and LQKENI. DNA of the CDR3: TGTGCCAGCTCGCGACAGGGAGTCATGAACACTGAAGCTTTCTTT. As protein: CASSRQGVMNTEAFF.

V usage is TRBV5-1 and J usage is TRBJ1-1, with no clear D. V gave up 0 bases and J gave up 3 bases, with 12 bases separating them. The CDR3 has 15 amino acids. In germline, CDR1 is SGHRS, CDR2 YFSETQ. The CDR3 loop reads CASSLDPGSDTEAFF. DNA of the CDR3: TGCGCCAGCAGCTTGGATCCGGGCTCGGACACTGAAGCTTTCTTT.

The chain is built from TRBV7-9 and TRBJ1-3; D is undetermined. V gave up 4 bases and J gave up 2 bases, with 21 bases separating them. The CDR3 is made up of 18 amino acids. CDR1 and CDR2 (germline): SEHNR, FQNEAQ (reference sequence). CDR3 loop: CASSSPLSPLSPGNTIYF. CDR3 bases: TGTGCCAGCAGCTCCCCTCTTTCGCCCCTGAGTCCTGGAAACACCATATATTTT. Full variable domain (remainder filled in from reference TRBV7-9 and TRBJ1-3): DTGVSQNPRHKITKRGQNVTFRCDPISEHNRLYWYRQTLGQGPEFLTYFQNEAQLEKSRLLSDRFSAERPKGSFSTLEIQRTEQGDSAMYLCASSSPLSPLSPGNTIYFGEGSWLTVV.

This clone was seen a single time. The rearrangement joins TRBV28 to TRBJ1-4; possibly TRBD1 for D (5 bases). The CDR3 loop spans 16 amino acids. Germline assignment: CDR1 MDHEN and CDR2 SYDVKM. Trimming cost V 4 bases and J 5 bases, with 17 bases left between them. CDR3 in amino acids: CASSSQGRGRNEKLFF. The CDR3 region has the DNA TGTGCCAGCAGTTCACAAGGGAGGGGCAGGAATGAAAAACTGTTTTTT.

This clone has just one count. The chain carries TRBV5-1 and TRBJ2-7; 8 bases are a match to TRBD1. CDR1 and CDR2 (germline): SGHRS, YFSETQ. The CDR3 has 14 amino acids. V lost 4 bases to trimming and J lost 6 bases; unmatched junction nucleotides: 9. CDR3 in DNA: TGCGCCAGCAGCCCCGGGACAGGTGGGACCGAGCAGTACTTC. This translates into CASSPGTGGTEQYF.

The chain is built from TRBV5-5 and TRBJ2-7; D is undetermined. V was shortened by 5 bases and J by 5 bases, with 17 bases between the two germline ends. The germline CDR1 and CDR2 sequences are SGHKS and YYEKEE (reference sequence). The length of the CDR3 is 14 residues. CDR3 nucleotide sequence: TGTGCCAGCAGACGGGCTCAGAACTTGGACGAGCAGTACTTC. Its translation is CASRRAQNLDEQYF.

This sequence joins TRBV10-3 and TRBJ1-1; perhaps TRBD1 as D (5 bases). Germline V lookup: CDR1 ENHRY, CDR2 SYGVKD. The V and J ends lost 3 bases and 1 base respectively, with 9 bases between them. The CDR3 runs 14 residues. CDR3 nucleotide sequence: TGTGCCATCAGTGACCCCCAGGGGAACACTGAAGCTTTCTTT. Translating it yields CAISDPQGNTEAFF.

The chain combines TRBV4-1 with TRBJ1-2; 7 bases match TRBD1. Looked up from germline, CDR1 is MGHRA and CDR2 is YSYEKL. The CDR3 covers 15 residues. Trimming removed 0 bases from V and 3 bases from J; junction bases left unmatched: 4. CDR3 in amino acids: CASSQDEGADYGYTF. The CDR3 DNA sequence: TGCGCCAGCAGCCAAGACGAGGGGGCCGACTATGGCTACACCTTC.

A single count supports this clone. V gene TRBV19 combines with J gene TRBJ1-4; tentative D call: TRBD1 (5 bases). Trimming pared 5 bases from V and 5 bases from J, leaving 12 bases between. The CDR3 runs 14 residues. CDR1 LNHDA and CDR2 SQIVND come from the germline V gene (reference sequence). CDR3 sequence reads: CASSESGGNEKLFF. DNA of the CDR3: TGTGCCAGTAGTGAGTCGGGGGGAAATGAAAAACTGTTTTTT.

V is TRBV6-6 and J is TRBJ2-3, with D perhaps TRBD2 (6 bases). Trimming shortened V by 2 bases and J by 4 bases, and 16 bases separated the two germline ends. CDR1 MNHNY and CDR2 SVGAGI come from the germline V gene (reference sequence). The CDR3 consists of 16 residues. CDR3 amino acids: CASSYTSFEPADTQYF. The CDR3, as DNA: TGTGCCAGCAGTTACACTAGCTTCGAACCCGCAGATACGCAGTATTTT.

The CDR3 loop reads CAWSTGGSMNTEAFF. CDR3 in DNA: TGTGCCTGGAGTACGGGGGGTTCCATGAACACTGAAGCTTTCTTT. The chain employs TRBV30 and TRBJ1-1, with D maybe TRBD1 (5 bases). The CDR3 extends over 15 amino acids. The V and J ends lost 2 bases and 0 bases respectively, with 13 bases between them. Germline V gene lookup returns CDR1 GTSNPN and CDR2 SVGIG (reference sequence).

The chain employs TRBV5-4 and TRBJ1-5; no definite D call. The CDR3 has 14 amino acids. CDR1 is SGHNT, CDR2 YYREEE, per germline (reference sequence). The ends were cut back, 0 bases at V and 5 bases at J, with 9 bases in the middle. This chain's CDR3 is CASSLEPLDQPQHF. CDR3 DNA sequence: TGTGCCAGCAGCTTGGAGCCCCTGGATCAGCCCCAGCATTTT.

CDR3 nucleotides: TGTGCCAGCAGCTTAGGTAGGGCTAGCGGGAGGGATTATGCGAGTGAGCAGTTCTTC. Amino acids: CASSLGRASGRDYASEQFF. The chain couples TRBV11-3 to TRBJ2-1; 12 nucleotides line up with TRBD2. The CDR3 is 19 residues long. With V trimmed by 1 base and J by 9 bases, 16 bases remained unmatched. Per germline, CDR1 SGHNT and CDR2 YENEEA.

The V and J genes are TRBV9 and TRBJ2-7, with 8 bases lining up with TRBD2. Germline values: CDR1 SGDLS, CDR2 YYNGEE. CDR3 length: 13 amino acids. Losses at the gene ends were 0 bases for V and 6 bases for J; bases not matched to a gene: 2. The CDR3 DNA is TGTGCCAGCAGCGTAGCCGGGAGGGCCGAGCAGTACTTC. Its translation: CASSVAGRAEQYF.

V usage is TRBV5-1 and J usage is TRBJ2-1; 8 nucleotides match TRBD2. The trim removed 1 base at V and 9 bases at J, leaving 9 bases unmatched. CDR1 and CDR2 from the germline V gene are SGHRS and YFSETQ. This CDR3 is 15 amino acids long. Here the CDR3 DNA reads TGCGCCAGCAGCTTGTCGGGACTAGTGTCGGCTGAGCAGTTCTTC. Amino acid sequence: CASSLSGLVSAEQFF.

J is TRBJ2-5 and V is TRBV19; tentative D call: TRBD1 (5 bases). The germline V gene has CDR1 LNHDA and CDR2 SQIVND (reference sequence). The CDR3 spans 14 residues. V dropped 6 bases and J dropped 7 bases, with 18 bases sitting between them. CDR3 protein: CASSRTTTSGTQYF. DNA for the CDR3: TGTGCCAGTAGCCGGACAACCACCTCTGGGACCCAGTACTTC.

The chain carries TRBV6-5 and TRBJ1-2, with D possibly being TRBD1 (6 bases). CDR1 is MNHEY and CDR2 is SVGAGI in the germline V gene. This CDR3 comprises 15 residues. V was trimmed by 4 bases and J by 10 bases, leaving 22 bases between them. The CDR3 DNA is TGTGCCAGCAGTTCCCAGGGGATAGGGGAGATTGTCTACACCTTC. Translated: CASSSQGIGEIVYTF.

CDR3 DNA: TGTGCCAGTAGTATAGATCACGGGAGCGGGTTGGTGCAGTACTTC. The encoded protein is CASSIDHGSGLVQYF. The rearrangement joins TRBV19 to TRBJ2-7, with a possible D match to TRBD2 (6 bases). Germline loops: CDR1 LNHDA, CDR2 SQIVND (reference sequence). The CDR3 has 15 amino acids. With 0 bases removed from V and 9 bases from J, the gap between germline ends came to 18 bases.

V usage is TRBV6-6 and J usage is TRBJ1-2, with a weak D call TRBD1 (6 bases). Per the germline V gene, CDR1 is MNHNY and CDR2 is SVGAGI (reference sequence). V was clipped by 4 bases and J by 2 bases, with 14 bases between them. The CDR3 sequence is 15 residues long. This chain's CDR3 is CASSSGAGPNYGYTF. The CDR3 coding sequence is TGTGCCAGCAGTTCGGGGGCCGGACCCAACTATGGCTACACCTTC.

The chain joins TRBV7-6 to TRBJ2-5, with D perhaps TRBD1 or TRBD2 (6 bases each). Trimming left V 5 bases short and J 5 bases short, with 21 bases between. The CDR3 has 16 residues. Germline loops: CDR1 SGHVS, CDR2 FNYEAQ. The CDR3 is CASSPTPDSLAETQYF. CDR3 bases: TGTGCCAGCAGCCCTACTCCGGACAGCCTAGCGGAGACCCAGTACTTC.

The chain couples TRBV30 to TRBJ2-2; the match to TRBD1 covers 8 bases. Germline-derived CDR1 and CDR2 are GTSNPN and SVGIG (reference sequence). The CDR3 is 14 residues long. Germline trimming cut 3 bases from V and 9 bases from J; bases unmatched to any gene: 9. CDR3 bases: TGTGCCTGGAGGTCAATCAGGGGGCGTCGGGAGCTGTTTTTT. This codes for CAWRSIRGRRELFF.

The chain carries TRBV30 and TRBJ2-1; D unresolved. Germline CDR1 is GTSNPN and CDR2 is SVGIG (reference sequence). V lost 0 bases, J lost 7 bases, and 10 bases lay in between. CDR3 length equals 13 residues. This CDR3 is CAWSVPQTNEQFF. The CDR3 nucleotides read TGTGCCTGGAGTGTCCCCCAGACGAATGAGCAGTTCTTC.